Presented here are 17 T cell receptor beta chains from one specimen sequenced in a study of cytomegalovirus exposure and HLA in healthy donors (dated by TCRdb to 2017 to 2019). Receptors were amplified or captured by the immunoSEQ multiplex PCR assay. TCRdb holds this immuneACCESS table with in-frame rearrangements only. Some clones are missing; in checked studies, unresolved V genes explain under half, and the rest has no known cause. The sample table lists roughly 310,000 clones, around 90% of them with a count of one. Of the sample, approximately 0.95% is held by the ten largest clones. Sequenced input: PBMCs. Receptors were obtained from a man younger than 45 in good health and CMV-seronegative.

The chain couples TRBV4-3 to TRBJ2-1; 11 bases agree with TRBD2. Trimming took 4 bases from V and 7 from J; bases not matched to a gene: 6. The CDR3 runs to 15 residues. Germline assignment: CDR1 LGHNA and CDR2 YSLEER. The chain's CDR3 is CASSRIAGGRNEQFF. The CDR3 coding sequence is TGCGCCAGCAGCCGAATAGCGGGGGGGCGAAATGAGCAGTTCTTC.

This clone appeared a single time. The V call is TRBV6-1, the J call TRBJ2-1; 10 nucleotides match TRBD2. The CDR3 covers 14 residues. V shed 10 bases, J shed 8 bases, and the junction held 11 bases outside the gene matches. Germline V gene lookup returns CDR1 MNHNS and CDR2 SASEGT. The CDR3 bases are TGTGCCACCAAATTCGGTCTAGCGGGGGATGAGCAGTTCTTC. It yields the protein CATKFGLAGDEQFF.

This sequence joins TRBV4-1 and TRBJ1-2; D is possibly TRBD1 (5 bases). The CDR3 length is 14 residues. Trimming cost V 4 bases and J 8 bases, with 17 bases left between them. CDR1 is MGHRA, CDR2 YSYEKL, per germline. The CDR3, as DNA: TGCGCCAGCAGCCTTCCCGGGGCCGGGGGAGGCTACACCTTC. It yields the protein CASSLPGAGGGYTF.

The V call is TRBV2, the J call TRBJ1-2; D call uncertain. Germline V gene lookup returns CDR1 SNHLY and CDR2 FYNNEI. The CDR3 length is 14 residues. Trimming pared 2 bases from V and 2 bases from J, leaving 9 bases between. The CDR3 region is CASSELQKNYGYTF. The CDR3 nucleotides read TGTGCCAGCAGTGAACTACAGAAAAACTATGGCTACACCTTC.

The V gene is TRBV5-6, the J gene TRBJ2-7; D unresolved. The CDR3 loop spans 12 amino acids. The V gene's germline CDR1 is SGHDT and CDR2 YYEEEE. Deletions cut 1 base from V and 4 bases from J, with 6 bases between. Here the CDR3 DNA reads TGTGCCAGCAGCTTGTTAATGTACGAGCAGTACTTC. Its translation: CASSLLMYEQYF.

The V and J genes are TRBV5-1 and TRBJ2-2; 7 positions match TRBD1. Per the germline V gene, CDR1 is SGHRS and CDR2 is YFSETQ. V trimming: 0 bases; J trimming: 2 bases; junction bases outside the gene matches: 4. This CDR3 has 16 residues. The CDR3 nucleotides are TGCGCCAGCAGCTTGGCTGGGACAGTAAACACCGGGGAGCTGTTTTTT. Its translation is CASSLAGTVNTGELFF.

The genes are TRBV7-8 and TRBJ2-7, with D hard to call. Germline V lookup: CDR1 SGHVS, CDR2 FQNEAQ. The CDR3 loop spans 11 amino acids. Between the trimmed V and J ends, which lost 4 bases and 3 bases, there was a span of 4 bases. CDR3 protein: CASSSVYEQYF. The CDR3 nucleotides are TGTGCCAGCAGCTCCGTCTACGAGCAGTACTTC.

The chain carries TRBV4-2 and TRBJ2-7; D not resolved. The germline V and J ends were trimmed by 0 bases and 0 bases, with 6 bases remaining between them. The CDR3 is 14 amino acids. Looked up from germline, CDR1 is LGHNA and CDR2 is YNFKEQ. DNA for the CDR3: TGTGCCAGCAGCCAAGATGGGCACTCCTACGAGCAGTACTTC. Translating it yields CASSQDGHSYEQYF.

This clone appeared once. The genes are TRBV5-6 and TRBJ2-1; 8 bases line up with TRBD2. The CDR3 spans 15 residues. Unmatched junction bases numbered 5, after V lost 2 bases and J lost 4 bases. From germline, CDR1 is SGHDT and CDR2 YYEEEE. CDR3 loop: CASSFKTSAYNEQFF. CDR3 DNA sequence: TGTGCCAGCAGCTTCAAGACTAGCGCATACAATGAGCAGTTCTTC.

Only a few counts were recorded for this clone. The chain combines TRBV10-3 with TRBJ2-1; 13 nucleotides agree with TRBD2. The CDR3 spans 19 residues. Germline-derived CDR1 and CDR2 are ENHRY and SYGVKD. The V gene end was trimmed by 3 bases and the J gene end by 0 bases; junction bases not matched to a gene: 8. Written as DNA, the CDR3 is TGTGCCATCAGTGACCCGACTAGCGGGGGGACACGCTCCTACAATGAGCAGTTCTTC. As protein: CAISDPTSGGTRSYNEQFF.

The count of this clone is one. The chain joins TRBV2 to TRBJ2-7; 8 bases line up with TRBD1. There are 14 residues in the CDR3. The ends lost 6 bases at V and 4 bases at J; junction bases unmatched: 8. Germline CDR1 reads SNHLY; CDR2 reads FYNNEI. The CDR3 sequence: CASSFRTGRYEQYF. The CDR3 nucleotides read TGTGCCAGCAGCTTCCGGACAGGGCGATACGAGCAGTACTTC.

The chain combines TRBV5-8 with TRBJ1-5; weak D call: TRBD1 (6 bases). CDR3 length: 16 residues. Germline loops: CDR1 SGHTS, CDR2 YDEGEE. The germline V and J ends were trimmed by 2 bases and 0 bases, with 12 bases remaining between them. The CDR3 sequence: CASSFRTVYSNQPQHF. DNA of the CDR3: TGTGCCAGCAGCTTTCGGACAGTCTATAGCAATCAGCCCCAGCATTTT. Full variable domain (missing parts from reference TRBV5-8 and TRBJ1-5): EAGVTQSPTHLIKTRGQQATLRCSPISGHTSVYWYQQALGLGLQFLLWYDEGEERNRGNFPPRFSGRQFPNYSSELNVNALELEDSALYLCASSFRTVYSNQPQHFGDGTRLSIL.

The chain combines TRBV7-6 with TRBJ1-1, with D unresolved. Germline V gene sequence: CDR1 SGHVS, CDR2 FNYEAQ. Trimming pared 3 bases from V and 1 base from J, leaving 6 bases between. The CDR3 runs 13 residues. The CDR3 is CASSFSGNTEAFF. CDR3 DNA: TGTGCCAGCAGCTTTTCCGGGAACACTGAAGCTTTCTTT.

A note on this clone: Other DNA sequences within the sample encode an identical CDR3. This chain links TRBV27 with TRBJ2-1, with no clear D. Deletions cut 6 bases from V and 10 bases from J, with 10 bases between. The germline V gene encodes CDR1 MNHEY and CDR2 SMNVEV (reference sequence). This CDR3 contains 11 residues. Here the CDR3 reads CASSRGGEQFF. The CDR3 DNA reads TGTGCCAGCAGCCGTGGCGGAGAGCAGTTCTTC.

The chain uses TRBV7-6 and TRBJ1-2; TRBD1 might be the D (6 bases). Germline-derived CDR1 and CDR2 are SGHVS and FNYEAQ. The CDR3 loop spans 17 amino acids. The V end was cut by 4 bases, the J end by 0 bases, with 18 bases between. CDR3 residues: CASSSPPGTPANYGYTF. CDR3 nucleotides: TGTGCCAGCAGCTCCCCCCCGGGGACACCCGCTAACTATGGCTACACCTTC.

This sequence joins TRBV5-4 and TRBJ2-7; 9 nucleotides match TRBD2. Trimming removed 1 base from V and 4 bases from J; junction bases left unmatched: 9. In germline, CDR1 is SGHNT, CDR2 YYREEE (reference sequence). The CDR3 contains 16 residues. The CDR3 region is CASSLLAGETAYEQYF. CDR3 coding DNA: TGTGCCAGCAGCTTGTTAGCGGGGGAGACGGCTTACGAGCAGTACTTC.

This clone was seen only a few times. The chain uses TRBV10-1 and TRBJ2-7; D is possibly TRBD1 (6 bases). Between the trimmed V and J ends, which lost 8 bases and 0 bases, there was a span of 11 bases. The germline gives CDR1 WNHNN, CDR2 SYGVQD (reference sequence). The length of the CDR3 is 13 residues. CDR3 sequence reads: CASFTGFSYEQYF. The CDR3 DNA reads as TGCGCCAGCTTTACAGGGTTCTCCTACGAGCAGTACTTC.